These 30 T cell receptor beta chains originate from one sample sequenced in a study of tumor-infiltrating lymphocytes in oesophageal squamous cell carcinoma. Each CDR3 protein is one row after TCRdb ran MiXCR on the PCR reads. The table has about 15,000 distinct CDR3 sequences, roughly 55% seen once. Sequencing input: esophageal tumor tissue. Source of these receptors: a male donor with esophageal squamous cell carcinoma.

Comments on this clonotype: No conserved phenylalanine or tryptophan ends this CDR3, so it is likely a read error. It is unclear where the CDR3 begins or ends on the DNA, so no DNA is shown, and the CDR3 is as TCRdb lists it. The chain recombines TRBV7-4 with TRBJ2-3; the D segment call TRBD1 is taken from the table without a DNA check. The CDR3 is made up of 17 amino acids, end residues included. Germline V CDR1 and CDR2: SGHVT, SQSDAQ. The CDR3 loop is CASSSRGTGGTEQYFGP.

This clonotype was recorded a few times. The conserved phenylalanine or tryptophan normally closing the CDR3 is absent here, so this likely arose from a read error. The DNA is omitted, as the CDR3 cannot be located on it reliably, and the CDR3 follows TCRdb's listing. The gene calls are TRBV7-2 and TRBJ2-1; whether TRBD2, the table's D call, matches the DNA was not checked. CDR1 and CDR2 (germline): SGHTA, FQGNSA. The CDR3 extends over 17 residues, inclusive of both ends. The CDR3 region is CASSPQGTNNSPLHFGN.

The rearrangement uses TRBV6-5 and TRBJ2-2; D gene ambiguous. V lost 4 bases, J lost 6 bases, and 9 bases lay in between. Germline CDR1 and CDR2: MNHEY and SVGAGI. The CDR3 loop spans 13 amino acids. CDR3 amino acids: CASSSPRAGELFF. Written as DNA, the CDR3 is TGTGCCAGCAGTTCCCCCCGAGCCGGGGAGCTGTTTTTT.

The chain links TRBV6-5 to TRBJ2-7; maybe TRBD1 (7 bases). TRBJ2-5 matches the DNA end more closely, so the J call is doubtful. The CDR3 runs 13 residues. The germline CDR1 and CDR2 sequences are MNHEY and SVGAGI. The CDR3 region is CAIRGDSKETQYF. CDR3 nucleotide sequence: TGTGCCATCAGGGGGGACAGTAAAGAGACCCAGTACTTC.

Sample share makes this clonotype medium-sized. The chain is built from TRBV7-2 and TRBJ2-4; TRBD2 is a possible D gene (5 bases). Germline assignment: CDR1 SGHTA and CDR2 FQGNSA. The V end lost 0 bases, the J end lost 3 bases, and 18 bases lay between the germline ends. CDR3 length: 18 amino acids. The CDR3 here is CASSLAGSSQPVKNIQYF. In DNA form, the CDR3 reads TGTGCCAGCAGCTTAGCGGGGAGCAGTCAACCGGTCAAAAACATTCAGTACTTC.

This clonotype was counted a single time. J is TRBJ1-2 and V is TRBV12-3 or TRBV12-4; maybe TRBD1 (5 bases). The CDR3 length is 16 residues. V was cut by 6 bases and J by 2 bases, with 19 bases left in between. As DNA, the CDR3 is TGTGCCAGCAGACAGGCCCTCAGGACAAGAAACTATGGCTACACCTTC. Translated: CASRQALRTRNYGYTF.

The V and J genes are TRBV6-2 or TRBV6-3 and TRBJ2-3, with TRBD2 matching over 8 bases. V was pared by 4 bases and J by 1 base, with 4 bases of the junction left unmatched. The CDR3 spans 15 residues. Germline V gene lookup returns CDR1 MNHEY and CDR2 SVGEGT. The CDR3 nucleotides read TGTGCCAGCAGTTCCCGGGGGGGGGGCACAGATACGCAGTATTTT. Translation gives CASSSRGGGTDTQYF.

This chain uses TRBV5-1 with TRBJ2-7; 7 positions match TRBD1. The V gene end was trimmed by 2 bases and the J gene end by 0 bases; junction bases not matched to a gene: 2. This CDR3 comprises 14 residues. The germline gives CDR1 SGHRS, CDR2 YFSETQ. The CDR3 here is CASSFRGSSYEQYF. The CDR3 nucleotides read TGCGCCAGCAGCTTCAGGGGGTCCTCCTACGAGCAGTACTTC.

CDR3 DNA sequence: TGTGCCAGCAGGATAAAAGCGGGAGGGCCAGGCGAGCAGTACTTC. Translating it yields CASRIKAGGPGEQYF. The chain combines TRBV7-2 with TRBJ2-7, with TRBD2 identical over 10 bases. From germline, CDR1 is SGHTA and CDR2 FQGNSA. This CDR3 contains 15 residues. J lost 6 bases, V lost 6 bases, and 11 bases had no gene match. Filled out from reference TRBV7-2 and TRBJ2-7, the complete variable domain reads GAGVSQSPSNKVTEKGKDVELRCDPISGHTALYWYRQSLGQGLEFLIYFQGNSAPDKSGLPSDRFSAERTGGSVSTLTIQRTQQEDSAVYLCASRIKAGGPGEQYFGPGTRLTVT.

J is TRBJ1-1 and V is TRBV7-9; D is perhaps TRBD1 (6 bases). V was clipped by 2 bases and J by 8 bases, with 21 bases between them. Germline lookup yields CDR1 SEHNR and CDR2 FQNEAQ (reference sequence). The CDR3 runs to 16 residues. CDR3 bases: TGTGCCAGCAGCTTAAGTCAGGGGACCTCCTGGTCGGAAGCTTTCTTT. Translation gives CASSLSQGTSWSEAFF.

This clonotype is large by share. V gene TRBV7-4 combines with J gene TRBJ1-1, with a possible D match to TRBD1 (5 bases). Between the trimmed V and J ends, which lost 3 bases and 5 bases, there was a span of 10 bases. The CDR3 runs 13 residues. Germline lookup yields CDR1 SGHVT and CDR2 SQSDAQ. In nucleotides, the CDR3 is TGTGCCAGCAGCTTTCGGGGACGGACTGAAGCTTTCTTT. Protein: CASSFRGRTEAFF.

Ten or more counts support this clonotype. The rearrangement joins TRBV12-3 or TRBV12-4 to TRBJ2-1; D not certain. The tail of the sequence fits TRBJ2-7 better, so the J call may be wrong. The CDR3 covers 15 residues. In DNA form, the CDR3 reads TGTGCCAGCAGCAAAGGGCAGCTACACTCATACGAGCAGTACTTC. Its protein product is CASSKGQLHSYEQYF.

The genes are TRBV7-6 and TRBJ2-3, with D possibly called TRBD1 or TRBD2 (6 bases each). From germline, CDR1 is SGHVS and CDR2 FNYEAQ. V gave up 2 bases and J gave up 0 bases, with 9 bases separating them. The CDR3 runs to 15 residues. The CDR3 loop reads CASSLRGVSTDTQYF. CDR3 nucleotides: TGTGCCAGCAGCTTAAGGGGGGTTAGCACAGATACGCAGTATTTT.

The chain is built from TRBV6-6 and TRBJ1-1, with 8 bases matching TRBD1. The V gene end was trimmed by 5 bases and the J gene end by 3 bases; junction bases not matched to a gene: 5. From germline, CDR1 is MNHNY and CDR2 SVGAGI (reference sequence). This CDR3 comprises 14 residues. The CDR3 sequence: CASSVAQGDTEAFF. As DNA, the CDR3 is TGTGCCAGCAGTGTCGCACAGGGGGACACTGAAGCTTTCTTT.

This rearrangement joins TRBV6-5 to TRBJ2-7, with D possibly matching TRBD2 (6 bases). Trimming took off 0 bases at V and 4 bases at J, with 13 bases between the two ends. Germline V gene sequence: CDR1 MNHEY, CDR2 SVGAGI. There are 15 residues in the CDR3. This chain's CDR3 is CASSYSLVGGYEQYF. DNA for the CDR3: TGTGCCAGCAGTTACTCCCTAGTGGGAGGTTACGAGCAGTACTTC.

To note about this clonotype: No conserved phenylalanine or tryptophan is present at the end of the CDR3, so a read error is the likely explanation. Because the CDR3's place on the DNA is in doubt, the DNA is left out and the CDR3 is given as listed by TCRdb. The rearrangement uses TRBV24-1 and TRBJ2-7; the table's TRBD1 call for D was not verified on the DNA. Germline lookup yields CDR1 KGHDR and CDR2 SFDVKD. A total of 17 residues make up the CDR3, ends included. The CDR3 loop is CATSDPGTGRVGYTFGS.

J is TRBJ2-1 and V is TRBV6-6, with 10 nucleotides matching TRBD2. The CDR3 length is 19 residues. Germline loops: CDR1 MNHNY, CDR2 SVGAGI (reference sequence). J lost 0 bases, V lost 5 bases, and 13 bases had no gene match. The CDR3 bases are TGTGCCAGCAGTGGCCGGGCCAGTAGCGGGAGGAGCTCCTACAATGAGCAGTTCTTC. The encoded protein is CASSGRASSGRSSYNEQFF.

This CDR3 reads CAIRERRDPDNEQFF. The CDR3 DNA is TGTGCCATCAGGGAAAGGAGGGATCCTGACAATGAGCAGTTCTTC. The chain employs TRBV10-3 and TRBJ2-1, with D maybe TRBD2 (6 bases). CDR1 is ENHRY, CDR2 SYGVKD, per germline. The CDR3 is 15 amino acids. Between the trimmed V and J ends, which lost 6 bases and 5 bases, there was a span of 17 bases.

This clonotype was detected only once. At one boundary the junction diverges from the germline segment, which might be a read error. The chain recombines TRBV7-6 with TRBJ2-3; TRBD2 agrees at 8 bases. The J call may not be correct, given that the DNA end is closer to TRBJ2-1. CDR1 is SGHVS, CDR2 FNYEAQ, per germline. The CDR3 is 13 amino acids. In DNA, the CDR3 is TGTGCTAGCAGCTTAGCGGGGTTCAATGAGCAGTTCTTC. This sequence encodes CASSLAGFNEQFF.

With respect to this clonotype: The conserved phenylalanine or tryptophan is not found at the CDR3 terminus, so this likely reflects a read error. The limits of the CDR3 on the DNA are not certain, so only TCRdb's listed CDR3 is given. The rearrangement joins TRBV7-8 to TRBJ2-6; the D segment call TRBD2 is taken from the table without a DNA check. The CDR3 length equals 17 residues, ends included. Germline V gene lookup returns CDR1 SGHVS and CDR2 FQNEAQ. CDR3 in amino acids: CASSHGTSGDNEQFFGA.

The chain recombines TRBV12-3 or TRBV12-4 with TRBJ2-1; D not resolved. The closer fit of TRBJ2-7 to the DNA end suggests the J call may be wrong. The CDR3 is 11 residues long. The CDR3 DNA sequence: TGTGCCAGCAGTTTAGAATCCGAGCAGTACTTC. This translates into CASSLESEQYF.

This clonotype was counted many times. The rearrangement uses TRBV28 and TRBJ2-7; 8 nucleotides match TRBD1. Per the germline V gene, CDR1 is MDHEN and CDR2 is SYDVKM. With 7 bases clipped from V and 2 bases from J, the junction kept 7 bases outside the gene matches. This CDR3 spans 14 amino acids. The CDR3 here is CASTLQDRAYEQYF. As DNA, the CDR3 is TGTGCCAGCACCCTCCAGGACAGGGCCTACGAGCAGTACTTC.

This clonotype is labeled medium-sized. The CDR3 nucleotides are TGTGCCAGCAATACCGGGACAGGGTCCTACGAGCAGTACTTC. It codes for CASNTGTGSYEQYF. The chain joins TRBV6-1 to TRBJ2-7; 9 bases map to TRBD1. This CDR3 has 14 amino acids. V lost 7 bases and J lost 1; bases outside the gene matches: 5. Germline V gene sequence: CDR1 MNHNS, CDR2 SASEGT.

This clonotype counts as medium-sized. V usage is TRBV28 and J usage is TRBJ1-1; D unclear. In germline, CDR1 is MDHEN, CDR2 SYDVKM. The V gene lost 8 bases and the J gene lost 0 bases, with 22 bases spanning the gap. There are 17 residues in the CDR3. The CDR3 DNA reads TGTGCCAGCGCCACGAGCCCCATCGATCCGGTGAACACTGAAGCTTTCTTT. Translation gives CASATSPIDPVNTEAFF.

V usage is TRBV7-2 and J usage is TRBJ2-6; perhaps TRBD1 as D (6 bases). The J call is doubtful: the DNA matches TRBJ2-7 better. The CDR3 loop spans 17 amino acids. The germline CDR1 and CDR2 sequences are SGHTA and FQGNSA. The CDR3 region is CASSLHVAGATYNEQYF. The CDR3 bases are TGTGCCAGCAGCTTACACGTCGCAGGGGCGACCTACAATGAGCAGTACTTC.

The chain combines TRBV7-6 with TRBJ2-7; possibly TRBD2 for D (6 bases). The J call may be faulty, since TRBJ2-5 better matches the DNA end. The CDR3 has 15 residues. The germline CDR1 and CDR2 sequences are SGHVS and FNYEAQ. CDR3 in amino acids: CASSPLALAQETQYF. The CDR3 region has the DNA TGTGCCAGCAGCCCCCTAGCGTTGGCACAAGAGACCCAGTACTTC.

The chain recombines TRBV4-2 with TRBJ2-1, with D possibly being TRBD2 (6 bases). The DNA end favors TRBJ2-5, so the J call may be wrong. Germline V gene sequence: CDR1 LGHNA, CDR2 YNFKEQ. The CDR3 extends over 16 amino acids. CDR3 nucleotides: TGTGCCAGCAGCCCAAGGGGCGGGGCCGGAGGAGAGACCCAGTACTTC. Its protein is CASSPRGGAGGETQYF.

V usage is TRBV7-2 and J usage is TRBJ2-3; no definite D call. Trimming shortened V by 3 bases and J by 6 bases, and 4 bases separated the two germline ends. CDR3 length: 11 amino acids. The germline V gene encodes CDR1 SGHTA and CDR2 FQGNSA. CDR3 residues: CASSFFDTQYF. The CDR3 DNA reads TGTGCCAGCAGCTTTTTTGATACGCAGTATTTT.

The chain is built from TRBV7-2 and TRBJ2-3; no firm D call. The CDR3 totals 14 residues. Germline lookup yields CDR1 SGHTA and CDR2 FQGNSA. Trimming took off 1 base at V and 0 bases at J, with 5 bases between the two ends. The CDR3 sequence: CASSLGASTDTQYF. Here the CDR3 DNA reads TGTGCCAGCAGCTTAGGGGCTAGCACAGATACGCAGTATTTT. The full variable domain, rest sourced from reference TRBV7-2 and TRBJ2-3, is GAGVSQSPSNKVTEKGKDVELRCDPISGHTALYWYRQSLGQGLEFLIYFQGNSAPDKSGLPSDRFSAERTGGSVSTLTIQRTQQEDSAVYLCASSLGASTDTQYFGPGTRLTVL.

The chain couples TRBV12-3 or TRBV12-4 to TRBJ2-3; possible D gene TRBD2, 5 bases. CDR3 size: 11 residues. V was shortened by 6 bases and J by 8 bases, with 9 bases between the two germline ends. The CDR3 region is CASSQSGTQYF. Here the CDR3 DNA reads TGTGCCAGCAGCCAAAGCGGTACGCAGTATTTT.